The 25 T cell receptor beta chains in this list originate from one sample, sequenced in a study of OX40 agonist ivuxolimab in advanced cancers. The table came from immunoSEQ multiplex PCR; TCRdb's copy has only in-frame clones and leaves some out. This table holds fewer than 85,000 clones, over 85% found once. Sequencing used CD4+ or CD8+ T cells sorted from blood, obtained in a trial of the OX40 agonist ivuxolimab. The receptor set was obtained from an adult with an advanced solid tumor such as melanoma, head and neck, liver or kidney cancer.

The CDR3 spells CASSLLSSTGELFF. As DNA, the CDR3 is TGTGCCAGCAGTTTATTGAGTAGCACCGGGGAGCTGTTTTTT. V usage is TRBV28 and J usage is TRBJ2-2; no firm D call. This CDR3 is 14 amino acids long. Germline CDR1 reads MDHEN; CDR2 reads SYDVKM. V was shortened by 1 base and J by 4 bases, with 7 bases between the two germline ends.

V and J are TRBV13 and TRBJ2-1; TRBD2 matches at 7 bases. The CDR3 is 16 residues long. The V gene's germline CDR1 is PRHDT and CDR2 FYEKMQ (reference sequence). V was clipped by 4 bases and J by 0 bases; unmatched bases: 6. DNA of the CDR3: TGTGCCAGCAGCTCCTATAGCGGGTTCTCCTACAATGAGCAGTTCTTC. Translating it yields CASSSYSGFSYNEQFF.

V is TRBV29-1 and J is TRBJ1-1; no firm D call. Trimming stripped 0 bases from V and 2 bases from J, with 7 bases between. The CDR3 totals 13 residues. Per the germline V gene, CDR1 is SQVTM and CDR2 is ANQGSEA. CDR3 amino acids: CSVEEAINTEAFF. In DNA form, the CDR3 reads TGCAGCGTTGAAGAAGCAATAAACACTGAAGCTTTCTTT.

In regard to this clone: The limits of the CDR3 on the DNA are not certain, so only TCRdb's listed CDR3 is given. The CDR3 here is CASSVASGTPF. The J gene is TRBJ1-2, the V gene TRBV9; whether TRBD1, the table's D call, matches the DNA was not checked. Germline lookup yields CDR1 SGDLS and CDR2 YYNGEE. Counting both end residues, the CDR3 totals 11 amino acids.

The rearrangement joins TRBV5-1 to TRBJ2-1, with 10 positions matching TRBD2. The CDR3 loop spans 18 amino acids. Germline assignment: CDR1 SGHRS and CDR2 YFSETQ. The V gene end was trimmed by 3 bases and the J gene end by 3 bases; junction bases not matched to a gene: 12. CDR3 nucleotides: TGCGCCAGCAGCTGGCTAGCGGGGGTTACCTCAAGCTACAATGAGCAGTTCTTC. This encodes CASSWLAGVTSSYNEQFF. Full variable domain (outside the CDR3, taken from reference TRBV5-1 and TRBJ2-1): KAGVTQTPRYLIKTRGQQVTLSCSPISGHRSVSWYQQTPGQGLQFLFEYFSETQRNKGNFPGRFSGRQFSNSRSEMNVSTLELGDSALYLCASSWLAGVTSSYNEQFFGPGTRLTVL.

The chain couples TRBV5-5 to TRBJ1-2; D perhaps matches TRBD1 (5 bases). The germline V gene has CDR1 SGHKS and CDR2 YYEKEE (reference sequence). There are 14 residues in the CDR3. V gave up 4 bases and J gave up 8 bases, with 18 bases separating them. The CDR3 loop reads CASSRGQPPPGYTF. The CDR3 DNA follows: TGTGCCAGCAGCCGTGGACAACCTCCCCCGGGCTACACCTTC.

The chain is built from TRBV2 and TRBJ1-2; TRBD1 agrees at 7 bases. This CDR3 is built from 13 residues. The germline CDR1 and CDR2 sequences are SNHLY and FYNNEI. Losses at the gene ends were 5 bases for V and 8 bases for J; bases not matched to a gene: 8. The DNA of the CDR3 is TGTGCCAGCAGTCCCAACACAGGGGAGGGCTACACCTTC. Encoded protein: CASSPNTGEGYTF.

This chain joins TRBV19 and TRBJ2-5, with D possibly TRBD1 on 7 matching bases. Germline V gives CDR1 LNHDA, CDR2 SQIVND (reference sequence). Deletions cut 5 bases from V and 4 bases from J, with 14 bases between. The CDR3 contains 14 residues. For the CDR3, the DNA is TGTGCCAGTAGTCTCAACAGGGGAGGAGAGACCCAGTACTTC. Residues: CASSLNRGGETQYF. Variable domain in full (rest from reference TRBV19 and TRBJ2-5): DGGITQSPKYLFRKEGQNVTLSCEQNLNHDAMYWYRQDPGQGLRLIYYSQIVNDFQKGDIAEGYSVSREKKESFPLTVTSAQKNPTAFYLCASSLNRGGETQYFGPGTRLLVL.

The chain couples TRBV6-5 to TRBJ2-7; D gene uncertain. The CDR3 is 14 residues long. Germline loops: CDR1 MNHEY, CDR2 SVGAGI. V shed 4 bases and J shed 3 bases, with 13 bases lying between them. The CDR3 reads CASSSPPEFYEQYF. The CDR3 DNA sequence: TGTGCCAGCAGTTCCCCCCCCGAGTTCTACGAGCAGTACTTC.

This clone was detected once. This chain joins TRBV18 and TRBJ1-1; D uncertain. The germline CDR1 and CDR2 sequences are KGHSH and LQKENI. V lost 3 bases and J 2 bases, leaving 13 bases between the germline ends. The CDR3 is 15 amino acids. The CDR3 protein is CASSPPGRINTEAFF. CDR3 nucleotides: TGTGCCAGCTCACCCCCCGGCAGGATCAACACTGAAGCTTTCTTT.

The chain is built from TRBV5-6 and TRBJ2-3; D is perhaps TRBD1 (5 bases). V lost 0 bases and J 0 bases, leaving 8 bases between the germline ends. The CDR3 is 15 residues long. Germline V gene lookup returns CDR1 SGHDT and CDR2 YYEEEE. For the CDR3, the DNA is TGTGCCAGCAGCTTGGGACAGACTAGCACAGATACGCAGTATTTT. Protein sequence: CASSLGQTSTDTQYF.

The CDR3 region is CASSPMGNQPQHF. For the CDR3, the DNA is TGTGCCAGCAGTCCCATGGGCAATCAGCCCCAGCATTTT. The chain links TRBV27 to TRBJ1-5; no firm D call. The V and J ends lost 5 bases and 2 bases respectively, with 7 bases between them. CDR1 MNHEY and CDR2 SMNVEV come from the germline V gene (reference sequence). The CDR3 runs to 13 residues.

The chain couples TRBV27 to TRBJ1-6; no reliable D call. Trimming took 1 base from V and 0 from J, leaving 16 bases between them. CDR3 size: 19 residues. Germline V lookup: CDR1 MNHEY, CDR2 SMNVEV (reference sequence). CDR3 in amino acids: CASSLWKGILPSYNSPLHF. For the CDR3, the DNA is TGTGCCAGCAGTTTATGGAAGGGAATCCTACCCTCCTATAATTCACCCCTCCACTTT.

The gene calls are TRBV27 and TRBJ2-3; D is ambiguous. This CDR3 spans 15 amino acids. Trimming took off 1 base at V and 0 bases at J, with 8 bases between the two ends. Looked up from germline, CDR1 is MNHEY and CDR2 is SMNVEV (reference sequence). The CDR3 DNA follows: TGTGCCAGCAGTTTATTGGGGTCTAGCACAGATACGCAGTATTTT. This encodes CASSLLGSSTDTQYF.

This chain uses TRBV5-4 with TRBJ2-3, with D possibly TRBD1 on 5 matching bases. Trimming removed 0 bases at V and 5 bases at J, with 16 bases between. CDR3 length: 16 amino acids. From germline, CDR1 is SGHNT and CDR2 YYREEE (reference sequence). CDR3 bases: TGTGCCAGCAGCTTGGGGAATCAGGGTAACCTAGATACGCAGTATTTT. This gives the protein CASSLGNQGNLDTQYF.

This chain uses TRBV2 with TRBJ1-2; D gene uncertain. Trimming cost V 5 bases and J 2 bases, with 9 bases left between them. Per germline, CDR1 SNHLY and CDR2 FYNNEI. The CDR3 covers 13 residues. The CDR3: CASSPGTNYGYTF. The CDR3 nucleotides read TGTGCCAGCAGTCCGGGAACGAACTATGGCTACACCTTC.

The chain uses TRBV6-1 and TRBJ2-1; 14 bases are shared with TRBD2. Germline assignment: CDR1 MNHNS and CDR2 SASEGT. V shed 4 bases and J 10 bases; nucleotides not matched to a gene: 6. The CDR3 is 15 amino acids. The DNA for the CDR3 is TGTGCCAGCAGTGGACTAGCGGGGGGGATTCAGGAGCAGTTCTTC. Amino acids: CASSGLAGGIQEQFF.

The chain carries TRBV9 and TRBJ1-3; D gene ambiguous. Germline CDR1 and CDR2: SGDLS and YYNGEE. The CDR3 runs 14 residues. V lost 4 bases and J lost 0, with 8 bases in between. For the CDR3, the DNA is TGTGCCAGCAGCAACGGGAACTCTGGAAACACCATATATTTT. It yields the protein CASSNGNSGNTIYF.

The V gene is TRBV6-5, the J gene TRBJ2-2; D is perhaps TRBD2 (6 bases). The germline CDR1 and CDR2 sequences are MNHEY and SVGAGI. Trimming took off 5 bases at V and 5 bases at J, with 12 bases between the two ends. This CDR3 contains 14 residues. CDR3 sequence reads: CASSLARTTGELFF. The DNA of the CDR3 is TGTGCCAGCAGTCTAGCGAGAACTACCGGGGAGCTGTTTTTT.

The chain has TRBV5-6 and TRBJ1-6, with 9 bases matching TRBD1. The germline V gene encodes CDR1 SGHDT and CDR2 YYEEEE. V lost 4 bases to trimming and J lost 0 bases; unmatched junction nucleotides: 8. The CDR3 totals 18 residues. DNA of the CDR3: TGTGCCAGCAGCCTTGGACAGGGGATTAGCTCCTATAATTCACCCCTCCACTTT. Amino acid sequence: CASSLGQGISSYNSPLHF.

This clone has a handful of counts. This chain uses TRBV5-8 with TRBJ1-2; a possible D gene is TRBD1 (5 bases). The germline CDR1 and CDR2 sequences are SGHTS and YDEGEE. Trimming took off 0 bases at V and 1 base at J, with 10 bases between the two ends. The CDR3 totals 15 residues. CDR3 protein: CASSLGGHFNYGYTF. The CDR3 DNA reads TGTGCCAGCAGCTTGGGTGGACACTTTAACTATGGCTACACCTTC.

The chain employs TRBV2 and TRBJ2-7; D ambiguous. V was pared by 4 bases and J by 2 bases, with 9 bases between. This CDR3 comprises 13 residues. Germline assignment: CDR1 SNHLY and CDR2 FYNNEI. The CDR3 bases are TGTGCCAGCAGTGGCGGCAATACCTACGAGCAGTACTTC. Translating gives CASSGGNTYEQYF. Looking up the rest from reference TRBV2 and TRBJ2-7 gives the full variable domain: EPEVTQTPSHQVTQMGQEVILRCVPISNHLYFYWYRQILGQKVEFLVSFYNNEISEKSEIFDDQFSVERPDGSNFTLKIRSTKLEDSAMYFCASSGGNTYEQYFGPGTRLTVT.

This clone was picked up one time. The CDR3: CASSRRGSGTDTQYF. CDR3 in DNA: TGTGCCAGCAGCCGACGTGGGAGCGGTACAGATACGCAGTATTTT. The rearrangement links TRBV4-2 to TRBJ2-3, with D possibly TRBD2 on 5 matching bases. Trimming stripped 4 bases from V and 3 bases from J, with 14 bases between. Looked up from germline, CDR1 is LGHNA and CDR2 is YNFKEQ. The CDR3 consists of 15 residues.

J is TRBJ2-1 and V is TRBV5-1, with a weak D call TRBD1 (5 bases). V lost 4 bases and J lost 7, with 12 bases in between. This CDR3 contains 13 residues. Germline assignment: CDR1 SGHRS and CDR2 YFSETQ. CDR3 sequence reads: CASSDTGANEQFF. Written as DNA, the CDR3 is TGCGCCAGCAGCGATACAGGAGCAAATGAGCAGTTCTTC.

V and J are TRBV4-1 and TRBJ2-4; 10 nucleotides match TRBD2. This CDR3 has 16 amino acids. Germline V lookup: CDR1 MGHRA, CDR2 YSYEKL. The junction had 8 bases not matched to a gene; V was cut back by 2 bases and J by 7 bases. The CDR3 sequence is CASSQSRSGGENIQYF. The CDR3, as DNA: TGCGCCAGCAGCCAATCTAGAAGCGGGGGGGAGAACATTCAGTACTTC.